A single sample gave rise to the 23 T cell receptor beta chains below, sequenced in a study of cytomegalovirus exposure and HLA in healthy donors. Both 60 Vbeta primers and 13 Jbeta primers went into the PCR. Only in-frame clones appear in the TCRdb table, and some are missing; sequencing was by immunoSEQ multiplex PCR. The sample has approximately 100,000 clones, around 80% seen once. Sequencing was performed on PBMCs. These receptors were collected from a woman in her 50s in good health and CMV-seropositive.

The CDR3 nucleotides read TGTGCCAGCAGTTCGGGACTACCCCAAGAGACCCAGTACTTC. This translates into CASSSGLPQETQYF. This rearrangement joins TRBV27 to TRBJ2-5; 7 nucleotides line up with TRBD2. V lost 4 bases to trimming and J lost 1 base; unmatched junction nucleotides: 3. CDR3 length: 14 amino acids. Germline values: CDR1 MNHEY, CDR2 SMNVEV (reference sequence).

The rearrangement uses TRBV6-5 and TRBJ1-1; the D gene is possibly TRBD1 (5 bases). CDR1 and CDR2 (germline): MNHEY, SVGAGI. CDR3 size: 12 residues. The ends were cut back, 7 bases at V and 10 bases at J, with 16 bases in the middle. Here the CDR3 DNA reads TGTGCCAGCAAAAAGAACACAGGCAGAGCTTTCTTT. Translated, it gives CASKKNTGRAFF.

This chain links TRBV6-5 with TRBJ1-2; D might be TRBD1 (5 bases). The V gene's germline CDR1 is MNHEY and CDR2 SVGAGI. V was shortened by 5 bases and J by 6 bases, with 16 bases between the two germline ends. The CDR3 has 14 amino acids. The CDR3 region is CASSEVGRDDGYTF. Written as DNA, the CDR3 is TGTGCCAGCAGTGAAGTGGGCAGGGATGATGGCTACACCTTC.

V is TRBV7-2 and J is TRBJ1-2; 7 bases fit TRBD1. The CDR3 is 13 residues long. The trim removed 5 bases at V and 2 bases at J, leaving 2 bases unmatched. The germline V gene has CDR1 SGHTA and CDR2 FQGNSA. CDR3 sequence (DNA): TGTGCCAGCAGCCCACAGGGGAACTATGGCTACACCTTC. This codes for CASSPQGNYGYTF.

Comments on this clone: One end of the junction fails to match germline, which may point to a read error. The V call is TRBV7-9, the J call TRBJ2-7; D is unresolved. This CDR3 contains 11 residues. The germline V gene encodes CDR1 SEHNR and CDR2 FQNEAQ (reference sequence). CDR3 amino acids: CSSSHFYEQYF. The DNA for the CDR3 is TGTTCCAGCAGCCACTTCTACGAGCAGTACTTC.

V gene TRBV19 combines with J gene TRBJ2-7, with a tentative D call TRBD1 (5 bases). V gave up 3 bases and J gave up 1 base, with 22 bases separating them. The CDR3 has 18 amino acids. Germline CDR1 is LNHDA and CDR2 is SQIVND (reference sequence). The CDR3 DNA sequence: TGTGCCAGTAGTATGGGGCGCTCGGTCGACCCGCTATCCTACGAGCAGTACTTC. This translates into CASSMGRSVDPLSYEQYF.

The chain carries TRBV7-9 and TRBJ2-5; 7 bases align to TRBD1. V dropped 7 bases and J dropped 0; count of bases not matched to a gene: 14. This CDR3 has 17 amino acids. Germline V gives CDR1 SEHNR, CDR2 FQNEAQ (reference sequence). The DNA for the CDR3 is TGTGCCAGCACTCCCCCCCCAACGACAGGGTACCAAGAGACCCAGTACTTC. Amino acids: CASTPPPTTGYQETQYF.

This clone was detected a few times. The V and J genes are TRBV7-8 and TRBJ1-5, with D possibly TRBD1 on 6 matching bases. Per the germline V gene, CDR1 is SGHVS and CDR2 is FQNEAQ. This CDR3 has 14 amino acids. V lost 0 bases, J lost 4 bases, and 7 bases lay in between. CDR3 sequence (DNA): TGTGCCAGCAGCTTAGCAGGGGGTAATCAGCCCCAGCATTTT. This gives the protein CASSLAGGNQPQHF.

The CDR3 loop reads CASSLLGARAYGYTF. CDR3 sequence (DNA): TGTGCCAGCAGCTTGTTAGGGGCACGGGCCTATGGCTACACCTTC. The gene calls are TRBV5-4 and TRBJ1-2; the D gene is possibly TRBD1 (5 bases). The CDR3 loop spans 15 amino acids. The V gene's germline CDR1 is SGHNT and CDR2 YYREEE (reference sequence). V gave up 1 base and J gave up 4 bases, with 14 bases separating them. The variable domain in full, with the rest retrieved from reference TRBV5-4 and TRBJ1-2, is ETGVTQSPTHLIKTRGQQVTLRCSSQSGHNTVSWYQQALGQGPQFIFQYYREEENGRGNFPPRFSGLQFPNYSSELNVNALELDDSALYLCASSLLGARAYGYTFGSGTRLTVV.

V and J are TRBV7-8 and TRBJ1-4, with TRBD1 matching 7 bases. The CDR3 has 15 amino acids. CDR1 is SGHVS, CDR2 FQNEAQ, per germline. Germline trimming cut 1 base from V and 6 bases from J; bases unmatched to any gene: 5. The CDR3 region has the DNA TGTGCCAGCAGCTTAGAGGGACAGCCTTATGAAAAACTGTTTTTT. Amino acids: CASSLEGQPYEKLFF.

The CDR3 sequence: CASSQGYSGANVLTF. DNA of the CDR3: TGCGCCAGCAGCCAAGGTTACTCTGGGGCCAACGTCCTGACTTTC. The rearrangement links TRBV4-1 to TRBJ2-6; D not certain. This CDR3 is built from 15 residues. Between the trimmed V and J ends, which lost 1 base and 0 bases, there was a span of 4 bases. The germline gives CDR1 MGHRA, CDR2 YSYEKL.

The rearrangement links TRBV18 to TRBJ2-7; D is possibly TRBD1 (6 bases). Per the germline V gene, CDR1 is KGHSH and CDR2 is LQKENI. The germline V and J ends were trimmed by 2 bases and 4 bases, with 18 bases remaining between them. The CDR3 has 16 amino acids. The chain's CDR3 is CASSPFSTGLGYEQYF. The CDR3 DNA is TGTGCCAGCTCACCATTTTCGACAGGCCTCGGATACGAGCAGTACTTC.

This CDR3 is CASSLAFGGLGNEQFF. The CDR3 coding sequence is TGCGCCAGCAGCTTGGCATTCGGCGGGTTGGGGAATGAGCAGTTCTTC. The rearrangement uses TRBV5-1 and TRBJ2-1; D is possibly TRBD2 (5 bases). Trimming stripped 0 bases from V and 7 bases from J, with 17 bases between. The CDR3 loop spans 16 amino acids. CDR1 and CDR2 (germline): SGHRS, YFSETQ.

The chain recombines TRBV2 with TRBJ2-3; 12 bases line up with TRBD1. This CDR3 contains 14 residues. Trimming at V came to 7 bases and at J to 4 bases, leaving 3 bases not matched to a gene. Germline V CDR1 and CDR2: SNHLY, FYNNEI. Written as DNA, the CDR3 is TGTGCCAGCATCGGGACAGGGGGCCCAGATACGCAGTATTTT. This codes for CASIGTGGPDTQYF.

The rearrangement links TRBV5-5 to TRBJ2-1, with 14 nucleotides matching TRBD2. Germline V gives CDR1 SGHKS, CDR2 YYEKEE (reference sequence). V was pared by 0 bases and J by 9 bases, with 5 bases of the junction left unmatched. CDR3 size: 16 residues. The CDR3 is CASSLATSGGVSEQFF. The CDR3 DNA sequence: TGTGCCAGCAGCTTGGCGACTAGCGGGGGGGTAAGTGAGCAGTTCTTC.

The chain couples TRBV27 to TRBJ2-3, with 9 bases identical to TRBD1. Germline V gene data show CDR1 as MNHEY and CDR2 as SMNVEV (reference sequence). The CDR3 length is 15 residues. Unmatched junction bases numbered 6, after V lost 3 bases and J lost 5 bases. The chain's CDR3 is CASSFWDRVKDTQYF. CDR3 nucleotide sequence: TGTGCCAGCAGTTTTTGGGACAGGGTTAAAGATACGCAGTATTTT.

This clone was picked up a small number of times. The J gene is TRBJ1-1, the V gene TRBV6-1; weak D call: TRBD1 (5 bases). CDR1 and CDR2 from the germline V gene are MNHNS and SASEGT. V lost 7 bases to trimming and J lost 8 bases, with 20 bases between them. This CDR3 has 14 residues. In DNA form, the CDR3 reads TGTGCCAGCATCATAATCGGAGGGACCAGAGAAGCTTTCTTT. Translated, it gives CASIIIGGTREAFF.

This clone was seen once. This chain joins TRBV2 and TRBJ1-6; D is uncertain. CDR1 is SNHLY, CDR2 FYNNEI, per germline. V was trimmed by 3 bases and J by 9 bases, leaving 18 bases between them. This CDR3 is 16 amino acids long. As DNA, the CDR3 is TGTGCCAGCAGTGAGAGCGAGCCACGAGGAGTTTCACCCCTCCACTTT. Encoded protein: CASSESEPRGVSPLHF.

This sequence joins TRBV28 and TRBJ1-1; D not certain. Germline V gives CDR1 MDHEN, CDR2 SYDVKM. This CDR3 contains 15 residues. The V gene lost 6 bases and the J gene lost 0 bases, with 14 bases spanning the gap. CDR3 in DNA: TGTGCCAGCAGCCTTACAACAGTTATGAACACTGAAGCTTTCTTT. Its protein is CASSLTTVMNTEAFF.

The J gene is TRBJ1-4, the V gene TRBV19, with TRBD1 matching 7 bases. From germline, CDR1 is LNHDA and CDR2 SQIVND (reference sequence). Trimming at V came to 6 bases and at J to 0 bases, leaving 7 bases not matched to a gene. This CDR3 has 16 residues. The CDR3 coding sequence is TGTGCCAGTAGAGGGGACAGCTACGCAACTAATGAAAAACTGTTTTTT. Residues: CASRGDSYATNEKLFF.

The chain has TRBV7-3 and TRBJ2-1; 10 nucleotides agree with TRBD2. The germline CDR1 and CDR2 sequences are SGHTA and FQGTGA. Trimming removed 4 bases from V and 13 bases from J; junction bases left unmatched: 7. CDR3 size: 13 residues. The CDR3 nucleotides read TGTGCCAGCAGCTCCCAGAGCGGGGGGGTACAGTTCTTC. Translation gives CASSSQSGGVQFF.

V gene TRBV6-6 combines with J gene TRBJ2-1, with 10 bases identical to TRBD1. The length of the CDR3 is 15 residues. Germline V gene sequence: CDR1 MNHNY, CDR2 SVGAGI (reference sequence). After removal of 5 bases from V and 8 bases from J, the junction contained 9 bases not matched to a gene. CDR3 protein: CASSDPGQGNYEQFF. The CDR3 DNA is TGTGCCAGCAGTGACCCGGGACAGGGGAACTATGAGCAGTTCTTC.

The rearrangement joins TRBV30 to TRBJ1-5; tentatively, D is TRBD1 (6 bases). There are 13 residues in the CDR3. Trimming pared 1 base from V and 7 bases from J, leaving 11 bases between. Germline CDR1 GTSNPN, CDR2 SVGIG (reference sequence). CDR3 bases: TGTGCCTGGAGTGGAGGGGGGGAGCAGCCCCAGCATTTT. Translated: CAWSGGGEQPQHF.